Each of the 24 T cell receptor beta chains below was sequenced from the same sample in a study of shared clonotypes between healthy human individuals. Clones were sequenced by immunoSEQ multiplex PCR, and TCRdb holds only the in-frame ones, with some missing. The sample lists about 2.3 million clones, just under 95% seen once, with around 0.38% in the top ten. The sequenced sample was naive CD4+ T cells from PBMCs. Subset indicated: CD45RA+ positively selected. All receptors come from a young man in good health. Some clones in this sample may be carry-over from other donors' samples.

This clone was counted once. The chain couples TRBV28 to TRBJ2-5; D possibly matches TRBD1 or TRBD2 (5 bases each). The CDR3 is made up of 14 amino acids. In germline, CDR1 is MDHEN, CDR2 SYDVKM. V was shortened by 6 bases and J by 2 bases, with 13 bases between the two germline ends. CDR3 protein: CASRKGPFQETQYF. In DNA, the CDR3 is TGTGCCAGCAGAAAGGGACCCTTTCAAGAGACCCAGTACTTC. Together with reference TRBV28 and TRBJ2-5, the CDR3 gives the full variable domain: DVKVTQSSRYLVKRTGEKVFLECVQDMDHENMFWYRQDPGLGLRLIYFSYDVKMKEKGDIPEGYSVSREKKERFSLILESASTNQTSMYLCASRKGPFQETQYFGPGTRLLVL.

The table lists this clone with a count of one. The chain has TRBV19 and TRBJ1-2; no clear D gene. This CDR3 is built from 12 residues. The V gene lost 6 bases and the J gene lost 3 bases, with 8 bases spanning the gap. The germline V gene encodes CDR1 LNHDA and CDR2 SQIVND (reference sequence). The CDR3 region is CASRPDYYGYTF. The CDR3 DNA follows: TGTGCCAGTAGGCCGGACTACTATGGCTACACCTTC.

The chain carries TRBV7-2 and TRBJ2-3; 9 nucleotides agree with TRBD2. The V and J ends lost 2 bases and 0 bases, in that order; junction bases with no gene match: 3. The CDR3 contains 16 residues. CDR1 and CDR2 from the germline V gene are SGHTA and FQGNSA. In nucleotides, the CDR3 is TGTGCCAGCAGCTTACTAGCGGGACCTAGCACAGATACGCAGTATTTT. This codes for CASSLLAGPSTDTQYF.

The chain combines TRBV25-1 with TRBJ2-6, with D maybe TRBD1 (5 bases). The CDR3 consists of 15 residues. The germline V gene has CDR1 MGHDK and CDR2 SYGVNS. Trimming took 3 bases from V and 2 from J, leaving 8 bases between them. CDR3 DNA: TGTGCCAGCAGTGATGTAGGGGCTGGGGCCAACGTCCTGACTTTC. This encodes CASSDVGAGANVLTF.

This chain connects TRBV4-2 to TRBJ2-3, with 7 bases identical to TRBD1. This CDR3 comprises 17 residues. V lost 2 bases to trimming and J lost 2 bases; unmatched junction nucleotides: 10. Germline V gene data show CDR1 as LGHNA and CDR2 as YNFKEQ. This CDR3 reads CASSQRRMTGTTDTQYF. The CDR3 nucleotides read TGTGCCAGCAGCCAAAGGAGGATGACAGGGACCACAGATACGCAGTATTTT.

About this clone itself: Within the sample, other DNA sequences also encode this same CDR3. The chain carries TRBV11-2 and TRBJ1-3, with D uncertain. This CDR3 region has 13 residues. Germline loops: CDR1 SGHAT, CDR2 FQNNGV. Trimming cost V 5 bases and J 7 bases, with 12 bases left between them. The CDR3 sequence is CASSPLGGNTIYF. DNA for the CDR3: TGTGCCAGCAGCCCCCTCGGCGGTAACACCATATATTTT.

This chain uses TRBV28 with TRBJ1-1; 12 bases agree with TRBD1. The germline V gene has CDR1 MDHEN and CDR2 SYDVKM. With V trimmed by 6 bases and J by 6 bases, 8 bases remained unmatched. The CDR3 runs 15 residues. CDR3 residues: CASSPLGQGAAEAFF. CDR3 coding DNA: TGTGCCAGCAGCCCCTTGGGACAGGGGGCGGCTGAAGCTTTCTTT. The full variable domain, its missing parts supplied by reference TRBV28 and TRBJ1-1, is DVKVTQSSRYLVKRTGEKVFLECVQDMDHENMFWYRQDPGLGLRLIYFSYDVKMKEKGDIPEGYSVSREKKERFSLILESASTNQTSMYLCASSPLGQGAAEAFFGQGTRLTVV.

The V gene is TRBV27, the J gene TRBJ2-7; 7 nucleotides match TRBD2. This CDR3 region has 14 residues. J gave up 5 bases and V 5 bases, and 9 bases lay outside the gene matches. Germline V CDR1 and CDR2: MNHEY, SMNVEV (reference sequence). CDR3 sequence: CASSPRTRYHEQYF. CDR3 bases: TGTGCCAGCAGTCCCAGGACTAGATACCACGAGCAGTACTTC.

The chain joins TRBV7-9 to TRBJ2-5; tentative D call: TRBD2 (5 bases). This CDR3 region has 16 residues. CDR1 and CDR2 (germline): SEHNR, FQNEAQ (reference sequence). Trimming took 0 bases from V and 4 from J, leaving 15 bases between them. The CDR3 region has the DNA TGTGCCAGCAGCTTAGCCAGACTCCTAGGAGGAGAGACCCAGTACTTC. Amino acid sequence: CASSLARLLGGETQYF.

The chain is built from TRBV20-1 and TRBJ2-5; D is perhaps TRBD2 (5 bases). The CDR3 has 11 amino acids. Germline CDR1 and CDR2: DFQATT and SNEGSKA (reference sequence). CDR3 nucleotides: TGCAGGGCTGAGGGCAGACGGGGACAGTACTTC. Encoded protein: CRAEGRRGQYF.

This clone was seen a single time. The chain joins TRBV11-2 to TRBJ2-1; D perhaps matches TRBD1 (5 bases). CDR3 length equals 16 residues. The ends were cut back, 3 bases at V and 4 bases at J, with 16 bases in the middle. The germline CDR1 and CDR2 sequences are SGHAT and FQNNGV. CDR3: CASSFRTKQIYNEQFF. The CDR3 DNA reads as TGTGCCAGCAGCTTTCGGACAAAGCAAATATACAATGAGCAGTTCTTC.

The V call is TRBV5-8, the J call TRBJ1-5, with D maybe TRBD1 (5 bases). Germline CDR1 reads SGHTS; CDR2 reads YDEGEE. This CDR3 region has 16 residues. V was cut by 4 bases and J by 2 bases, with 16 bases left in between. The CDR3 DNA reads TGTGCCAGCAGCCCCCGGACCCCGGGGGGCAATCAGCCCCAGCATTTT. Protein: CASSPRTPGGNQPQHF.

The chain is built from TRBV7-9 and TRBJ2-7, with TRBD2 matching over 9 bases. With V trimmed by 5 bases and J by 7 bases, 6 bases remained unmatched. CDR1 SEHNR and CDR2 FQNEAQ come from the germline V gene (reference sequence). The CDR3 contains 13 residues. The CDR3 DNA reads as TGTGCCAGCAGCGGCGCTAGCGGGACTGAGCAGTACTTC. Residues: CASSGASGTEQYF.

This rearrangement joins TRBV2 to TRBJ2-5; D is perhaps TRBD2 (5 bases). The CDR3 runs 12 residues. The germline V gene encodes CDR1 SNHLY and CDR2 FYNNEI. The germline V and J ends were trimmed by 6 bases and 5 bases, with 10 bases remaining between them. CDR3 protein: CASSFERETQYF. CDR3 nucleotide sequence: TGTGCCAGCAGCTTCGAGCGGGAGACCCAGTACTTC. Looking up the rest from reference TRBV2 and TRBJ2-5 gives the full variable domain: EPEVTQTPSHQVTQMGQEVILRCVPISNHLYFYWYRQILGQKVEFLVSFYNNEISEKSEIFDDQFSVERPDGSNFTLKIRSTKLEDSAMYFCASSFERETQYFGPGTRLLVL.

This clone turned up a few times. The J gene is TRBJ2-1, the V gene TRBV4-2, with unresolved D. The CDR3 consists of 15 residues. V was pared by 1 base and J by 8 bases, with 15 bases between. Germline lookup yields CDR1 LGHNA and CDR2 YNFKEQ. The CDR3 nucleotides are TGTGCCAGCAGCCAAGTTGCCTACAGCAGCGATGAGCAGTTCTTC. Protein product: CASSQVAYSSDEQFF.

Of note for this clone: This CDR3 is also generated by other DNA sequences in the sample. J is TRBJ1-1 and V is TRBV7-2; no definite D call. Germline values: CDR1 SGHTA, CDR2 FQGNSA. The CDR3 runs 14 residues. V lost 1 base and J 1 base, leaving 7 bases between the germline ends. CDR3 residues: CASSLVSGNTEAFF. In nucleotides, the CDR3 is TGTGCCAGCAGCTTAGTTAGCGGGAACACTGAAGCTTTCTTT.

The genes are TRBV6-1 and TRBJ1-2, with TRBD1 matching over 11 bases. CDR3 length: 14 residues. V dropped 6 bases and J dropped 4; count of bases not matched to a gene: 4. The V gene's germline CDR1 is MNHNS and CDR2 SASEGT. The CDR3 bases are TGTGCCAGCAGAACCGGGACAGGGGGCTATGGCTACACCTTC. Protein sequence: CASRTGTGGYGYTF.

The chain is built from TRBV6-1 and TRBJ2-7, with 9 positions matching TRBD1. The CDR3 extends over 14 amino acids. Germline V gene sequence: CDR1 MNHNS, CDR2 SASEGT. V lost 6 bases, J lost 4 bases, and 7 bases stayed unmatched. The CDR3 nucleotides read TGTGCCAGCAGGGGGACAGGGCGCCAATACGAGCAGTACTTC. This sequence encodes CASRGTGRQYEQYF.

This clone was observed once. The J gene is TRBJ2-7, the V gene TRBV7-8; TRBD1 matches 8 bases. Germline-derived CDR1 and CDR2 are SGHVS and FQNEAQ. Germline trimming cut 1 base from V and 6 bases from J; bases unmatched to any gene: 5. CDR3 length equals 14 residues. In nucleotides, the CDR3 is TGTGCCAGCAGCTTAGGGGGACAGGTAGGCGAGCAGTACTTC. The encoded protein is CASSLGGQVGEQYF.

This rearrangement joins TRBV11-2 to TRBJ2-3; 12 bases align to TRBD2. Germline values: CDR1 SGHAT, CDR2 FQNNGV. V lost 5 bases to trimming and J lost 3 bases; unmatched junction nucleotides: 3. The CDR3 is 15 amino acids. For the CDR3, the DNA is TGTGCCAGCAGCGAACTAGCGGGAGGTACAGATACGCAGTATTTT. Translating gives CASSELAGGTDTQYF.

V is TRBV7-2 and J is TRBJ2-7, with TRBD1 identical over 9 bases. Per germline, CDR1 SGHTA and CDR2 FQGNSA. The CDR3 runs 15 residues. After removal of 1 base from V and 2 bases from J, the junction contained 3 bases not matched to a gene. This CDR3 is CASSLVGQGTYEQYF. For the CDR3, the DNA is TGTGCCAGCAGCTTAGTGGGACAGGGTACCTACGAGCAGTACTTC.

This chain links TRBV27 with TRBJ1-5, with TRBD1 identical over 7 bases. This CDR3 is built from 15 residues. Trimming took 4 bases from V and 4 from J; bases not matched to a gene: 7. Looked up from germline, CDR1 is MNHEY and CDR2 is SMNVEV (reference sequence). CDR3 nucleotide sequence: TGTGCCAGCAGTTCCAGGGGGAACGGAAATCAGCCCCAGCATTTT. This encodes CASSSRGNGNQPQHF.

CDR3 residues: CASSQGAGGSRSTDTQYF. The CDR3 bases are TGTGCCAGCAGCCAAGGAGCTGGTGGGAGTAGAAGCACAGATACGCAGTATTTT. The J gene is TRBJ2-3, the V gene TRBV4-2; TRBD2 is a possible D gene (5 bases). The germline V and J ends were trimmed by 1 base and 0 bases, with 17 bases remaining between them. Germline CDR1 and CDR2: LGHNA and YNFKEQ. The CDR3 is 18 residues long.

This sequence joins TRBV5-1 and TRBJ2-7; 9 bases align to TRBD2. The CDR3 is made up of 16 amino acids. Germline CDR1 SGHRS, CDR2 YFSETQ. V was pared by 0 bases and J by 0 bases, with 4 bases of the junction left unmatched. The CDR3 spells CASSLDGLALSYEQYF. The DNA of the CDR3 is TGCGCCAGCAGCTTGGACGGACTAGCGCTCTCCTACGAGCAGTACTTC.